This T cell receptor beta chain derives from a study of cytomegalovirus exposure and HLA in healthy donors. Points from the study as a whole: A highly shared variant cluster was judged a likely technical artifact.

Amplification used 60 Vbeta primers and 13 Jbeta primers. Here immunoSEQ multiplex PCR was the method, and the copy in TCRdb shows in-frame clones only, minus some. The repertoire includes about 99,000 clones, 60% to 80% of them detected once, and 5.8% sits in the top ten. This clone was counted a single time. Antigen specificity is unknown. The CDR3 contains 16 residues. CDR1 LNHNV and CDR2 YYDKDF come from the germline V gene (reference sequence). With 1 base clipped from V and 7 bases from J, the junction kept 8 bases outside the gene matches. This cohort consisted of healthy bone marrow donors. Nominally healthy donors provided the samples, though records likely missed some immune exposures.

The genes are TRBV15 and TRBJ1-5; 9 nucleotides match TRBD1. Sequenced input: PBMCs. This TCR came from a man aged 55 to 70 in good health and CMV-seropositive. The CDR3 coding sequence is TGTGCCACCAGCAGAGGTGGGACAGGGTCTGGGCAGCCCCAGCATTTT. Translating it yields CATSRGGTGSGQPQHF. The full variable domain, its missing parts supplied by reference TRBV15 and TRBJ1-5, is DAMVIQNPRYQVTQFGKPVTLSCSQTLNHNVMYWYQQKSSQAPKLLFHYYDKDFNNEADTPDNFQSRRPNTSFCFLDIRSPGLGDTAMYLCATSRGGTGSGQPQHFGDGTRLSIL.